This T cell receptor beta chain stems from a study of glioma-infiltrating T cells after dendritic cell vaccination. Looking at the study overall: Patients had newly diagnosed or recurrent glioblastoma and received dendritic cell vaccines. The vaccine used monocyte-derived dendritic cells pulsed overnight with autologous tumor lysate.

Comments on this clone: The sample has other DNA sequences that encode this CDR3 too.

Method: immunoSEQ multiplex PCR; TCRdb's copy keeps in-frame clones and lacks some. Here the sample spans roughly 96,000 clones, 79% being singletons. Germline values: CDR1 ENHRY, CDR2 SYGVKD. This CDR3 region has 14 residues. V was clipped by 2 bases and J by 7 bases; unmatched bases: 5. Blood PBMC samples: pre-vaccination, two weeks post third vaccination, and at tumor progression. This sequence joins TRBV10-3 and TRBJ1-2; 9 nucleotides agree with TRBD1. The TCR originated in a human donor with glioblastoma. Source: blood, taken before dendritic cell vaccination. CDR3 amino acids: CAISETGGEVGYTF. The CDR3 bases are TGTGCCATCAGTGAGACAGGGGGCGAGGTTGGCTACACCTTC.